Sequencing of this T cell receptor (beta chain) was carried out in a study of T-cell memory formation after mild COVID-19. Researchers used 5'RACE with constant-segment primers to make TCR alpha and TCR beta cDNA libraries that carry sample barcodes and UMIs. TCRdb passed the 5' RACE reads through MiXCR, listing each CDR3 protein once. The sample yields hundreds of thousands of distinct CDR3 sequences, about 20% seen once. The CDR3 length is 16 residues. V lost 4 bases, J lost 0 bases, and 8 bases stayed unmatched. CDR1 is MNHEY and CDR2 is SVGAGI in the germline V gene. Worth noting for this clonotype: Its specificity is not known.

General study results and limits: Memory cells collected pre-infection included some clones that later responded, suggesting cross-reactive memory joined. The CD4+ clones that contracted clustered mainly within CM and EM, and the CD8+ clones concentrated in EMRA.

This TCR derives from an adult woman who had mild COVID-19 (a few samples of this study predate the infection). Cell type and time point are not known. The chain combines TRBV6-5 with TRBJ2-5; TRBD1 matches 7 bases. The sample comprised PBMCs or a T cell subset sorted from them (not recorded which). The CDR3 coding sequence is TGTGCCAGCAGTTCGAGGGGCAGGGGGTACCAAGAGACCCAGTACTTC. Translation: CASSSRGRGYQETQYF.